The 18 T cell receptor beta chains reported below all come from one sample, sequenced in a study of PD-L1 blockade in urothelial cancer. Sample time point: peripheral blood 6 weeks after treatment start. Here immunoSEQ multiplex PCR was the method, and the copy in TCRdb shows in-frame clones only, minus some. The sample includes more than 95,000 clones, about 82% seen only once; the top ten take roughly 2.4%. Sequenced here: PBMCs, sampled around atezolizumab (anti-PD-L1) treatment. The receptors derive from a middle-aged man with urothelial cancer.

The gene calls are TRBV4-2 and TRBJ2-1; 16 nucleotides match TRBD2. The CDR3 length is 18 residues. Germline loops: CDR1 LGHNA, CDR2 YNFKEQ. V was pared by 4 bases and J by 6 bases, with 9 bases of the junction left unmatched. The CDR3 DNA is TGTGCCAGCAGCCTTGGGACTAGCGGGAGGGTGGGGGGCAATGAGCAGTTCTTC. As protein: CASSLGTSGRVGGNEQFF.

This chain uses TRBV4-2 with TRBJ1-2; D is uncertain. Germline V lookup: CDR1 LGHNA, CDR2 YNFKEQ. The V and J ends lost 0 bases and 9 bases respectively, with 17 bases between them. CDR3 length: 15 amino acids. Written as DNA, the CDR3 is TGTGCCAGCAGCCAAGATCTCTTGGACTCTCGGAGCTACACCTTC. It is translated as CASSQDLLDSRSYTF.

The genes are TRBV6-5 and TRBJ1-1, with D tentatively TRBD1 (6 bases). Trimming stripped 8 bases from V and 7 bases from J, with 14 bases between. The CDR3 is 12 amino acids. Germline values: CDR1 MNHEY, CDR2 SVGAGI. In nucleotides, the CDR3 is TGTGCCAGCGGACAGCGGGAATTTGAAGCTTTCTTT. It encodes CASGQREFEAFF.

This chain uses TRBV5-1 with TRBJ1-3, with D uncertain. CDR1 and CDR2 from the germline V gene are SGHRS and YFSETQ. The CDR3 has 13 amino acids. V lost 5 bases to trimming and J lost 0 bases, with 6 bases between them. DNA of the CDR3: TGCGCCAGCAGAACTTACTCTGGAAACACCATATATTTT. Amino acid sequence: CASRTYSGNTIYF.

As DNA, the CDR3 is TGTGCCAGTAGTATAGTTGTAGGAACAGGGGGCAATCAGCCCCAGCATTTT. Amino acid sequence: CASSIVVGTGGNQPQHF. The chain recombines TRBV19 with TRBJ1-5; the match to TRBD1 covers 7 bases. Trimming at V came to 1 base and at J to 2 bases, leaving 8 bases not matched to a gene. The CDR3 extends over 17 amino acids. Germline-derived CDR1 and CDR2 are LNHDA and SQIVND (reference sequence).

This sequence joins TRBV21-1 and TRBJ1-1. TRBV21-1 is noted as a pseudogene. The CDR3 totals 13 residues. The CDR3 region is CASTLGENTEAFF. The CDR3 nucleotides read TGTGCCAGCACCCTGGGAGAGAACACTGAAGCTTTCTTT.

The J gene is TRBJ1-2, the V gene TRBV10-3; 12 bases align to TRBD1. V lost 0 bases to trimming and J lost 5 bases; unmatched junction nucleotides: 10. Germline V gene data show CDR1 as ENHRY and CDR2 as SYGVKD. The CDR3 length is 18 residues. DNA of the CDR3: TGTGCCATCAGTGAGTCGAAGGGACAGGGGGCGCAGGGGTATGGCTACACCTTC. Translated, it gives CAISESKGQGAQGYGYTF.

This clone turned up a few times. The DNA of the CDR3 is TGTGCCAGCAGCTTACGCGGACAGGGGTGGACCGGGGAGCTGTTTTTT. It codes for CASSLRGQGWTGELFF. The genes are TRBV9 and TRBJ2-2, with TRBD1 identical over 9 bases. This CDR3 contains 16 residues. The germline gives CDR1 SGDLS, CDR2 YYNGEE. V was clipped by 4 bases and J by 5 bases; unmatched bases: 9.

The chain carries TRBV2 and TRBJ1-3; 7 bases line up with TRBD1. Germline-derived CDR1 and CDR2 are SNHLY and FYNNEI. This CDR3 has 14 amino acids. J was trimmed by 9 bases and V by 8 bases; bases with no gene match: 13. DNA of the CDR3: TGTGCCAGCGAGGGACAGCGGATAGGCAGCACCATATATTTT. This gives the protein CASEGQRIGSTIYF.

The V call is TRBV28, the J call TRBJ1-2, with 8 bases matching TRBD1. The CDR3 is 15 amino acids. CDR1 MDHEN and CDR2 SYDVKM come from the germline V gene. V dropped 2 bases and J dropped 4; count of bases not matched to a gene: 6. In DNA, the CDR3 is TGTGCCAGCAGTTTAGCAGGGGGCGCCGCCTATGGCTACACCTTC. Encoded protein: CASSLAGGAAYGYTF.

This chain links TRBV11-3 with TRBJ1-6; D is unclear. The CDR3 has 17 residues. V gave up 5 bases and J gave up 9 bases, with 23 bases separating them. Germline loops: CDR1 SGHNT, CDR2 YENEEA. In DNA form, the CDR3 reads TGTGCCAGCAGCGGAGGAAACGCAGTCACATCCGCTTCACCCCTCCACTTT. This codes for CASSGGNAVTSASPLHF.

Written as DNA, the CDR3 is TGTGCCAGCAGCGTATCCCCTCGGGACTACTCTGGAAACACCATATATTTT. Amino acid sequence: CASSVSPRDYSGNTIYF. The chain recombines TRBV9 with TRBJ1-3, with D maybe TRBD1 (5 bases). Trimming took 1 base from V and 0 from J, leaving 14 bases between them. The length of the CDR3 is 17 residues. CDR1 and CDR2 (germline): SGDLS, YYNGEE.

V and J are TRBV2 and TRBJ1-3; D perhaps matches TRBD1 (6 bases). CDR3 length: 15 residues. CDR1 SNHLY and CDR2 FYNNEI come from the germline V gene. V lost 7 bases and J lost 0, with 13 bases in between. The CDR3 bases are TGTGCCAGCACTGCACAGGGCCTCTCTGGAAACACCATATATTTT. It codes for CASTAQGLSGNTIYF.

The chain combines TRBV6-1 with TRBJ2-1; 9 bases fit TRBD2. The CDR3 has 14 residues. Germline V gene data show CDR1 as MNHNS and CDR2 as SASEGT. Trimming cost V 5 bases and J 9 bases; bases outside gene matches: 8. CDR3 region: CASSSAGGPIEQFF. In nucleotides, the CDR3 is TGTGCCAGCAGTAGCGCGGGAGGGCCGATTGAGCAGTTCTTC.

This sequence joins TRBV4-1 and TRBJ1-4; 7 bases are shared with TRBD1. This CDR3 comprises 16 residues. Per germline, CDR1 MGHRA and CDR2 YSYEKL. Trimming at V came to 2 bases and at J to 5 bases, leaving 8 bases not matched to a gene. CDR3 coding DNA: TGCGCCAGCAGCCAATTCCCGGGACAGCTAAATGAAAAACTGTTTTTT. Translated: CASSQFPGQLNEKLFF.

V and J are TRBV5-1 and TRBJ2-3; 8 nucleotides align to TRBD1. The CDR3 sequence is 15 residues long. Looked up from germline, CDR1 is SGHRS and CDR2 is YFSETQ. The V segment lost 4 bases and the J segment 0 bases; nucleotides outside the gene matches: 4. The CDR3 DNA is TGCGCCAGCAGCCTGCAGGGGGCTAGCACAGATACGCAGTATTTT. It translates to CASSLQGASTDTQYF.

The chain combines TRBV18 with TRBJ2-7; no clear D. Germline assignment: CDR1 KGHSH and CDR2 LQKENI. Deletions cut 0 bases from V and 1 base from J, with 7 bases between. The CDR3 is 14 residues long. The CDR3 region has the DNA TGTGCCAGCTCACCACCGTCCGAGTCCTACGAGCAGTACTTC. Translated, it gives CASSPPSESYEQYF.

This clone was observed a few times. Other DNA sequences from this sample encode an identical CDR3 as well. The J gene is TRBJ2-7, the V gene TRBV6-1; D not resolved. Germline CDR1 reads MNHNS; CDR2 reads SASEGT. This CDR3 contains 13 residues. V lost 5 bases and J 6 bases, leaving 14 bases between the germline ends. The DNA for the CDR3 is TGTGCCAGCAGTCTACTTTATCGTGGCGAGCAGTACTTC. It yields the protein CASSLLYRGEQYF.